These 28 T cell receptor beta chains were all obtained from the same sample, sequenced in a study of T cell responses to AZD1222 COVID-19 vaccine (dated by TCRdb to the early 2020s). The library was built by means of the immunoSEQ multiplex PCR assay. TCRdb holds this immuneACCESS table with in-frame rearrangements only. Some clones are missing; in checked studies, unresolved V genes explain under half, and the rest has no known cause. Within this sample are 150,000 or so clones, with 92% of them counted one time only. Approximately 2% of the sample belongs to the ten largest clones. In light of the paper, this sample's time point label describes: baseline before first vaccination. Material: peripheral blood, obtained on day 0 of AZD1222 vaccination. These receptors were collected from an adult in good health.

The CDR3 nucleotides are TGTGCCAGCAGCTTCCAAGCGGGACAAGAGACCCAGTACTTC. Translating it yields CASSFQAGQETQYF. This chain connects TRBV11-2 to TRBJ2-5, with 7 bases lining up with TRBD2. Germline assignment: CDR1 SGHAT and CDR2 FQNNGV. This CDR3 spans 14 amino acids. The V gene end was trimmed by 3 bases and the J gene end by 2 bases; junction bases not matched to a gene: 3.

This chain connects TRBV6-2 or TRBV6-3 to TRBJ2-1, with D possibly called TRBD1 or TRBD2 (6 bases each). Trimming shortened V by 6 bases and J by 2 bases, and 17 bases separated the two germline ends. The CDR3 has 16 amino acids. Germline assignment: CDR1 MNHEY and CDR2 SVGEGT. CDR3 residues: CASSLPGAGTYNEQFF. The CDR3 DNA follows: TGTGCCAGCAGCCTACCGGGGGCAGGGACCTACAATGAGCAGTTCTTC.

The chain uses TRBV7-2 and TRBJ2-2; D gene ambiguous. CDR1 and CDR2 (germline): SGHTA, FQGNSA. Trimming pared 1 base from V and 7 bases from J, leaving 7 bases between. This CDR3 is 13 amino acids long. The CDR3 DNA reads TGTGCCAGCAGCTTAGAAGCAGACGGGGAGCTGTTTTTT. Its translation is CASSLEADGELFF.

The chain is built from TRBV6-6 and TRBJ1-2, with D possibly being TRBD1 (6 bases). The V and J ends lost 7 bases and 0 bases respectively, with 15 bases between them. Germline V gene data show CDR1 as MNHNY and CDR2 as SVGAGI (reference sequence). CDR3 size: 15 residues. The CDR3 reads CASTQGGLANYGYTF. The CDR3 coding sequence is TGTGCCAGCACCCAAGGGGGGCTAGCTAACTATGGCTACACCTTC.

This sequence joins TRBV7-9 and TRBJ1-5, with 10 bases identical to TRBD1. The CDR3 is 14 amino acids. CDR1 and CDR2 from the germline V gene are SEHNR and FQNEAQ (reference sequence). The V segment lost 5 bases and the J segment 7 bases; nucleotides outside the gene matches: 5. The CDR3 is CASSVGTGAQPQHF. Here the CDR3 DNA reads TGTGCCAGCAGCGTCGGGACAGGGGCGCAGCCCCAGCATTTT.

This rearrangement joins TRBV7-9 to TRBJ1-5, with D unresolved. V was pared by 5 bases and J by 0 bases, with 11 bases between. The CDR3 covers 15 residues. Germline V CDR1 and CDR2: SEHNR, FQNEAQ (reference sequence). The CDR3 region is CASSPAVVSNQPQHF. DNA of the CDR3: TGTGCCAGCAGCCCTGCCGTCGTTAGCAATCAGCCCCAGCATTTT. Based on the CDR3 plus reference TRBV7-9 and TRBJ1-5, the full variable domain is DTGVSQNPRHKITKRGQNVTFRCDPISEHNRLYWYRQTLGQGPEFLTYFQNEAQLEKSRLLSDRFSAERPKGSFSTLEIQRTEQGDSAMYLCASSPAVVSNQPQHFGDGTRLSIL.

This chain joins TRBV10-3 and TRBJ2-3; 8 nucleotides match TRBD2. Germline V gene data show CDR1 as ENHRY and CDR2 as SYGVKD. V shed 2 bases, J shed 2 bases, and the junction held 3 bases outside the gene matches. The CDR3 extends over 15 amino acids. The CDR3 DNA reads TGTGCCATCAGTGAGGGGCGGGGGGACACAGATACGCAGTATTTT. Its translation is CAISEGRGDTDTQYF.

V is TRBV5-6 and J is TRBJ2-3; the D is unclear. The CDR3 runs to 13 residues. V was pared by 4 bases and J by 2 bases, with 8 bases between. Germline values: CDR1 SGHDT, CDR2 YYEEEE. The CDR3 here is CASSAYTTDTQYF. In DNA, the CDR3 is TGTGCCAGCAGCGCCTATACCACAGATACGCAGTATTTT.

The J gene is TRBJ1-2, the V gene TRBV30, with D possibly TRBD1 on 6 matching bases. Trimming took off 0 bases at V and 3 bases at J, with 14 bases between the two ends. The CDR3 has 15 residues. The germline V gene encodes CDR1 GTSNPN and CDR2 SVGIG (reference sequence). In DNA form, the CDR3 reads TGTGCCTGGAGTGTGGGGGAGGGGGTAGACTATGGCTACACCTTC. Its translation: CAWSVGEGVDYGYTF.

V usage is TRBV6-2 or TRBV6-3 and J usage is TRBJ2-2; D is possibly TRBD1 or TRBD2 (5 bases each). The ends were cut back, 5 bases at V and 5 bases at J, with 9 bases in the middle. The germline V gene has CDR1 MNHEY and CDR2 SVGEGT. The CDR3 totals 13 residues. The CDR3 loop reads CASSRGETGELFF. The CDR3 DNA reads TGTGCCAGCAGTCGAGGGGAGACCGGGGAGCTGTTTTTT.

This rearrangement joins TRBV12-3 or TRBV12-4 to TRBJ2-5, with D tentatively TRBD1 or TRBD2 (5 bases each). The CDR3 runs to 13 residues. The V end was cut by 3 bases, the J end by 2 bases, with 7 bases between. The DNA for the CDR3 is TGTGCCAGCAGTTTTGGGGGTCAAGAGACCCAGTACTTC. Encoded protein: CASSFGGQETQYF.

Note on this clone: The junction departs from the called germline gene at one end, perhaps through a read error. V gene TRBV7-7 combines with J gene TRBJ1-4; D possibly corresponds to TRBD1 (5 bases). Germline-derived CDR1 and CDR2 are SSHAT and FNYEAQ (reference sequence). CDR3 length equals 13 residues. The CDR3 reads CASSLDRDEKLFF. CDR3 bases: TGTGCTAGCAGCTTAGACAGAGATGAAAAACTGTTTTTT. The full variable domain, in which reference TRBV7-7 and TRBJ1-4 provide the parts outside the CDR3, is GAGVSQSPRYKVTKRGQDVTLRCDPISSHATLYWYQQALGQGPEFLTYFNYEAQPDKSGLPSDRFSAERPEGSISTLTIQRTEQRDSAMYRCASSLDRDEKLFFGSGTQLSVL.

The rearrangement links TRBV11-3 to TRBJ2-3; D is undetermined. Germline V gene data show CDR1 as SGHNT and CDR2 as YENEEA. The CDR3 length is 15 residues. V lost 5 bases to trimming and J lost 3 bases, with 15 bases between them. The CDR3 protein is CASSPGSGPTDTQYF. CDR3 DNA: TGTGCCAGCAGCCCAGGTTCGGGTCCTACAGATACGCAGTATTTT.

The chain is built from TRBV18 and TRBJ1-1, with D possibly TRBD1 on 5 matching bases. There are 13 residues in the CDR3. V lost 3 bases, J lost 4 bases, and 9 bases lay in between. Germline CDR1 reads KGHSH; CDR2 reads LQKENI. The CDR3: CASSPVGVTEAFF. For the CDR3, the DNA is TGTGCCAGCTCACCGGTGGGGGTCACTGAAGCTTTCTTT.

J is TRBJ1-2 and V is TRBV5-1; 9 bases are a match to TRBD1. Trimming cost V 4 bases and J 3 bases; bases outside gene matches: 7. CDR3 length: 15 residues. CDR1 and CDR2 from the germline V gene are SGHRS and YFSETQ. Here the CDR3 DNA reads TGCGCCAGCAGCGGCGGGACAGGGTACGACTATGGCTACACCTTC. It specifies CASSGGTGYDYGYTF.

This CDR3 reads CAWSARHRLYSNQPQHF. CDR3 DNA sequence: TGTGCCTGGAGTGCTCGACACCGTCTTTATAGCAATCAGCCCCAGCATTTT. V is TRBV30 and J is TRBJ1-5; D not certain. V gave up 1 base and J gave up 0 bases, with 16 bases separating them. Germline V gene data show CDR1 as GTSNPN and CDR2 as SVGIG (reference sequence). CDR3 length equals 17 residues.

The V gene is TRBV14, the J gene TRBJ1-4; D remains unclear. The germline V gene encodes CDR1 SGHDN and CDR2 FVKESK. The V end lost 5 bases, the J end lost 0 bases, and 10 bases lay between the germline ends. This CDR3 spans 15 amino acids. DNA for the CDR3: TGTGCCAGCAGCTTAGGCGAAGCAACTAATGAAAAACTGTTTTTT. As protein: CASSLGEATNEKLFF.

V gene TRBV19 combines with J gene TRBJ2-7; D uncertain. Germline V lookup: CDR1 LNHDA, CDR2 SQIVND (reference sequence). The CDR3 length is 11 residues. V lost 5 bases, J lost 1 base, and 3 bases lay in between. CDR3 nucleotide sequence: TGTGCCAGTAGTGATTCCTACGAGCAGTACTTC. Amino acids: CASSDSYEQYF.

The V and J genes are TRBV15 and TRBJ1-5, with 7 bases fitting TRBD1. Germline lookup yields CDR1 LNHNV and CDR2 YYDKDF (reference sequence). J gave up 3 bases and V 0 bases, and 5 bases lay outside the gene matches. This CDR3 is 16 amino acids long. The CDR3 loop reads CATSRDRGTYNQPQHF. As DNA, the CDR3 is TGTGCCACCAGCAGAGACAGGGGGACTTACAATCAGCCCCAGCATTTT.

The V and J genes are TRBV3-1 (or the pseudogene TRBV3-2) and TRBJ1-4; D is unresolved. The CDR3 sequence is 16 residues long. Between the trimmed V and J ends, which lost 5 bases and 5 bases, there was a span of 18 bases. Germline V lookup: CDR1 LGHDT, CDR2 YNNKEL (reference sequence). CDR3 bases: TGTGCCAGCAGCTTTTTTCGATTGGACGGGAATGAAAAACTGTTTTTT. Translated, it gives CASSFFRLDGNEKLFF.

The rearrangement uses TRBV29-1 and TRBJ2-3; 9 bases are a match to TRBD2. J gave up 3 bases and V 3 bases, and 4 bases lay outside the gene matches. This CDR3 contains 14 residues. Germline V lookup: CDR1 SQVTM, CDR2 ANQGSEA. The CDR3 spells CSVDVSGGTDTQYF. Written as DNA, the CDR3 is TGCAGCGTTGACGTTAGCGGGGGTACAGATACGCAGTATTTT.

The chain joins TRBV5-4 to TRBJ2-3; D not certain. Trimming took off 2 bases at V and 0 bases at J, with 7 bases between the two ends. This CDR3 is built from 14 residues. The germline CDR1 and CDR2 sequences are SGHNT and YYREEE (reference sequence). The CDR3 spells CASSFPASTDTQYF. In DNA, the CDR3 is TGTGCCAGCAGCTTTCCCGCTAGCACAGATACGCAGTATTTT.

This clone appeared a single time. J is TRBJ2-3 and V is TRBV5-1; D is uncertain. Germline CDR1 SGHRS, CDR2 YFSETQ. This CDR3 has 16 residues. Trimming took 1 base from V and 2 from J, leaving 14 bases between them. This CDR3 is CASSLNIGVLTDTQYF. CDR3 sequence (DNA): TGCGCCAGCAGCTTGAATATTGGCGTCCTCACAGATACGCAGTATTTT.

This chain links TRBV19 with TRBJ1-1, with D hard to call. Germline V gives CDR1 LNHDA, CDR2 SQIVND (reference sequence). V lost 7 bases and J 1 base, leaving 4 bases between the germline ends. The CDR3 consists of 11 residues. The CDR3 nucleotides are TGTGCCAGTATGGGGAACACTGAAGCTTTCTTT. This encodes CASMGNTEAFF.

The chain is built from TRBV6-5 and TRBJ2-7, with TRBD1 identical over 9 bases. CDR1 MNHEY and CDR2 SVGAGI come from the germline V gene. With V trimmed by 0 bases and J by 1 base, 4 bases remained unmatched. The CDR3 covers 16 residues. This CDR3 is CASSYSRQGESYEQYF. Written as DNA, the CDR3 is TGTGCCAGCAGTTACTCGAGACAGGGGGAATCCTACGAGCAGTACTTC.

V is TRBV11-2 and J is TRBJ2-2; 8 bases fit TRBD2. Germline V lookup: CDR1 SGHAT, CDR2 FQNNGV. CDR3 size: 16 residues. Trimming took 1 base from V and 7 from J; bases not matched to a gene: 8. The CDR3 sequence: CASSLAPRGDFGELFF. DNA for the CDR3: TGTGCCAGCAGCTTAGCTCCGCGGGGGGATTTCGGGGAGCTGTTTTTT. The full variable domain, in which reference TRBV11-2 and TRBJ2-2 provide the parts outside the CDR3, is EAGVAQSPRYKIIEKRQSVAFWCNPISGHATLYWYQQILGQGPKLLIQFQNNGVVDDSQLPKDRFSAERLKGVDSTLKIQPAKLEDSAVYLCASSLAPRGDFGELFFGEGSRLTVL.

This sequence joins TRBV10-3 and TRBJ1-1; 7 nucleotides line up with TRBD1. V lost 8 bases to trimming and J lost 3 bases; unmatched junction nucleotides: 6. In germline, CDR1 is ENHRY, CDR2 SYGVKD. The CDR3 consists of 13 residues. The CDR3 DNA is TGTGCCATCGGGACAGCAAGGGACACTGAAGCTTTCTTT. The encoded protein is CAIGTARDTEAFF.

This sequence joins TRBV3-1 (or the pseudogene TRBV3-2) and TRBJ1-5, with unresolved D. This CDR3 spans 10 amino acids. Germline assignment: CDR1 LGHDT and CDR2 YNNKEL (reference sequence). V dropped 8 bases and J dropped 4 bases, with 3 bases sitting between them. As DNA, the CDR3 is TGTGCCAGCGGGAATCAGCCCCAGCATTTT. Translating gives CASGNQPQHF.